This paragraph reports one TCR beta chain. Assay used: immunoSEQ multiplex PCR; TCRdb lists only in-frame clones, some missing. Among more than 70,000 clones listed, 90% to 95% were seen once. CDR1 and CDR2 from the germline V gene are SGHDT and YYEEEE. This CDR3 is 17 amino acids long. Trimming took 3 bases from V and 4 from J; bases not matched to a gene: 13. The sample comes from a study of technical replicates of blood from a few donors. This chain connects TRBV5-6 to TRBJ2-5; 9 bases are a match to TRBD2. Material for sequencing was T cells isolated from PBMCs. This receptor was obtained from a human donor in good health. The CDR3 nucleotides are TGTGCCAGCAGCTCCGCGGGGGGGGATGAGGAGCGAGAGACCCAGTACTTC. It is translated as CASSSAGGDEERETQYF.